One and the same sample provided the 23 T cell receptor beta chains below, sequenced in a study of technical replicates of blood from several donors. The protocol was immunoSEQ multiplex PCR, while the TCRdb copy is restricted to in-frame clones and leaves out a portion. The sample contains 55,000 to 75,000 clones, 91% of which appear only once. The sequenced sample consisted of PBMCs. Every receptor here comes from a human donor in good health. Some clones in this sample may be carry-over from other donors' samples.

The rearrangement uses TRBV27 and TRBJ1-6; 10 nucleotides agree with TRBD1. V gave up 2 bases and J gave up 9 bases; unmatched junction bases: 1. Germline-derived CDR1 and CDR2 are MNHEY and SMNVEV (reference sequence). This CDR3 spans 14 amino acids. The CDR3 sequence is CASSLGDRGSPLHF. DNA of the CDR3: TGTGCCAGCAGTTTAGGGGACAGGGGTTCACCCCTCCACTTT.

The chain has TRBV19 and TRBJ1-6; 8 bases fit TRBD1. Per the germline V gene, CDR1 is LNHDA and CDR2 is SQIVND (reference sequence). The CDR3 is 14 residues long. V was pared by 9 bases and J by 9 bases, with 10 bases of the junction left unmatched. CDR3 loop: CASKTGVTFSPLHF. The CDR3 DNA reads as TGTGCCAGCAAGACAGGGGTTACATTTTCACCCCTCCACTTT. The full variable domain, with the rest looked up from reference TRBV19 and TRBJ1-6, is DGGITQSPKYLFRKEGQNVTLSCEQNLNHDAMYWYRQDPGQGLRLIYYSQIVNDFQKGDIAEGYSVSREKKESFPLTVTSAQKNPTAFYLCASKTGVTFSPLHFGNGTRLTVT.

This chain connects TRBV27 to TRBJ2-5; 16 bases are shared with TRBD2. With V trimmed by 2 bases and J by 7 bases, 4 bases remained unmatched. Per germline, CDR1 MNHEY and CDR2 SMNVEV (reference sequence). The CDR3 consists of 16 residues. As DNA, the CDR3 is TGTGCCAGCAGTTTAGGGACTAGCGGGGGGGCGGGGACCCAGTACTTC. Its translation: CASSLGTSGGAGTQYF.

The chain has TRBV11-3 and TRBJ1-2; 9 bases are a match to TRBD1. This CDR3 is built from 17 residues. Germline CDR1 is SGHNT and CDR2 is YENEEA. The J segment lost 5 bases and the V segment lost 0 bases, leaving 10 bases of the junction unmatched. CDR3 nucleotide sequence: TGTGCCAGCAGCTTAGATCCCGGACAGGGGTCAGGATATGGCTACACCTTC. This gives the protein CASSLDPGQGSGYGYTF.

DNA for the CDR3: TGTGCCTGGAGTAGGAGGGTGAACTATGGCTACACCTTC. Translated, it gives CAWSRRVNYGYTF. The chain couples TRBV30 to TRBJ1-2; D call uncertain. CDR3 size: 13 residues. V was shortened by 2 bases and J by 2 bases, with 9 bases between the two germline ends. Germline lookup yields CDR1 GTSNPN and CDR2 SVGIG (reference sequence).

The gene calls are TRBV30 and TRBJ1-3, with 7 bases that match TRBD1. The CDR3 is 18 residues long. The germline V gene encodes CDR1 GTSNPN and CDR2 SVGIG (reference sequence). Trimming at V came to 1 base and at J to 0 bases, leaving 12 bases not matched to a gene. Here the CDR3 DNA reads TGTGCCTGGAGTGGTCCGCCCGGGACAGTTAGCTCTGGAAACACCATATATTTT. Its translation is CAWSGPPGTVSSGNTIYF.

This rearrangement joins TRBV29-1 to TRBJ2-1; no clear D. The CDR3 has 11 residues. Trimming left V 8 bases short and J 12 bases short, with 17 bases between. Germline V lookup: CDR1 SQVTM, CDR2 ANQGSEA. The CDR3 nucleotides are TGCAGCTCCACTAACCGAGTCGGGCAGTTCTTC. Protein product: CSSTNRVGQFF.

This clone has only a few counts. The gene calls are TRBV15 and TRBJ2-1; no clear D gene. The CDR3 extends over 13 amino acids. Per the germline V gene, CDR1 is LNHNV and CDR2 is YYDKDF (reference sequence). V was shortened by 3 bases and J by 8 bases, with 11 bases between the two germline ends. The CDR3, as DNA: TGTGCCACCAGCAGCTCAGGAAGTCATGAGCAGTTCTTC. As protein: CATSSSGSHEQFF.

This sequence joins TRBV6-1 and TRBJ1-2; 7 nucleotides match TRBD1. J gave up 1 base and V 1 base, and 3 bases lay outside the gene matches. The CDR3 extends over 15 amino acids. Germline CDR1 reads MNHNS; CDR2 reads SASEGT. The CDR3 DNA reads as TGTGCCAGCAGTGAAGGGGGGACAGTTAACTATGGCTACACCTTC. It encodes CASSEGGTVNYGYTF.

This sequence joins TRBV11-2 and TRBJ1-2, with D possibly TRBD1 on 6 matching bases. Trimming stripped 0 bases from V and 3 bases from J, with 11 bases between. Germline CDR1 SGHAT, CDR2 FQNNGV. This CDR3 is 15 amino acids long. The CDR3 region has the DNA TGTGCCAGCAGCTTAGACGCACAGGGCTACTATGGCTACACCTTC. Its translation: CASSLDAQGYYGYTF.

The chain recombines TRBV9 with TRBJ2-5; 9 bases align to TRBD2. From germline, CDR1 is SGDLS and CDR2 YYNGEE. V lost 5 bases, J lost 5 bases, and 13 bases stayed unmatched. The CDR3 consists of 16 residues. Written as DNA, the CDR3 is TGTGCCAGCAGTGACCCCGGGACTAGCTCATGTGAGACCCAGTACTTC. This sequence encodes CASSDPGTSSCETQYF.

About this clone itself: The junction departs from germline at one end; a sequencing error may be responsible. The gene calls are TRBV6-1 and TRBJ1-1, with TRBD1 identical over 10 bases. CDR1 and CDR2 (germline): MNHNS, SASEGT. CDR3 length: 10 residues. CDR3 DNA: TGTGCCAGCAGTGGCGACAGGGGGCTCTTT. Its translation is CASSGDRGLF.

The chain recombines TRBV7-2 with TRBJ1-4, with D perhaps TRBD1 (5 bases). Germline V gene sequence: CDR1 SGHTA, CDR2 FQGNSA. CDR3 length: 16 amino acids. Deletions cut 3 bases from V and 4 bases from J, with 15 bases between. The CDR3 protein is CASSFRQGLSNEKLFF. In DNA, the CDR3 is TGTGCCAGCAGCTTCAGGCAGGGTCTTAGTAATGAAAAACTGTTTTTT.

CDR3 sequence: CASSGQVSYNEQFF. The CDR3 bases are TGTGCCAGCAGCGGACAGGTCTCCTACAATGAGCAGTTCTTC. This chain links TRBV7-8 with TRBJ2-1; 7 nucleotides align to TRBD1. V was pared by 5 bases and J by 0 bases, with 1 base of the junction left unmatched. Per germline, CDR1 SGHVS and CDR2 FQNEAQ. CDR3 length: 14 residues.

CDR3 protein: CASRPTSGGGVGQFF. DNA of the CDR3: TGTGCCAGCAGGCCCACTAGCGGAGGGGGGGTAGGGCAGTTCTTC. The J gene is TRBJ2-1, the V gene TRBV2; 8 bases line up with TRBD2. V was pared by 6 bases and J by 12 bases, with 16 bases of the junction left unmatched. Germline CDR1 reads SNHLY; CDR2 reads FYNNEI. The CDR3 contains 15 residues.

This chain connects TRBV7-9 to TRBJ2-1, with a weak D call TRBD2 (6 bases). Germline V gene lookup returns CDR1 SEHNR and CDR2 FQNEAQ (reference sequence). The CDR3 runs 13 residues. V was shortened by 5 bases and J by 10 bases, with 15 bases between the two germline ends. CDR3 sequence (DNA): TGTGCCAGCAGCCCTATTGTTGGAGGGGAGCAGTTCTTC. Translated, it gives CASSPIVGGEQFF.

This clone was detected only once. The chain links TRBV11-2 to TRBJ1-2; 9 bases fit TRBD1. Germline CDR1 reads SGHAT; CDR2 reads FQNNGV. The CDR3 is 15 amino acids. The V gene end was trimmed by 1 base and the J gene end by 1 base; junction bases not matched to a gene: 1. CDR3 bases: TGTGCCAGCAGCTTAGGGGGACAGGGTAACTATGGCTACACCTTC. Protein product: CASSLGGQGNYGYTF.

CDR3 coding DNA: TGTGCCAGCGGGCCGGGACTAGCGTCGACCGGGGAGCTGTTTTTT. It encodes CASGPGLASTGELFF. V is TRBV2 and J is TRBJ2-2, with 10 bases lining up with TRBD2. This CDR3 is built from 15 residues. The V gene's germline CDR1 is SNHLY and CDR2 FYNNEI. V dropped 8 bases and J dropped 5; count of bases not matched to a gene: 8.

This chain joins TRBV7-3 and TRBJ2-7; TRBD1 is a possible D gene (6 bases). CDR3 length equals 13 residues. Trimming removed 6 bases at V and 6 bases at J, with 15 bases between. CDR1 SGHTA and CDR2 FQGTGA come from the germline V gene. The CDR3 DNA reads TGTGCCAGCAGAAGGGGCCAGGGGTTCGAGCAGTACTTC. Translated, it gives CASRRGQGFEQYF.

The rearrangement links TRBV1 to TRBJ2-3; the DNA was not used to check the table's D call, TRBD1. TRBV1 is given as a pseudogene. CDR3 length: 15 amino acids. The CDR3 spells CTSSQDAPHTDTQYF. The CDR3, as DNA: TGCACCAGCAGCCAAGATGCCCCACACACAGATACGCAGTATTTT.

The chain employs TRBV7-3 and TRBJ2-3; 10 bases line up with TRBD1. CDR1 is SGHTA and CDR2 is FQGTGA in the germline V gene. The CDR3 covers 14 residues. After removal of 5 bases from V and 5 bases from J, the junction contained 4 bases not matched to a gene. The CDR3 protein is CASSRDRGEDTQYF. CDR3 DNA: TGTGCCAGCAGCCGGGACAGGGGAGAAGATACGCAGTATTTT.

The rearrangement uses TRBV7-3 and TRBJ2-1, with 8 nucleotides matching TRBD2. Unmatched junction bases numbered 8, after V lost 4 bases and J lost 9 bases. Germline-derived CDR1 and CDR2 are SGHTA and FQGTGA. There are 14 residues in the CDR3. CDR3 amino acids: CASSSSGGAVEQFF. CDR3 nucleotides: TGTGCCAGCAGCTCATCCGGGGGGGCCGTTGAGCAGTTCTTC.

The rearrangement links TRBV30 to TRBJ1-2; D not certain. Germline values: CDR1 GTSNPN, CDR2 SVGIG (reference sequence). Trimming took 3 bases from V and 0 from J, leaving 14 bases between them. The CDR3 spans 15 residues. This CDR3 reads CAWSDAGGSNYGYTF. CDR3 in DNA: TGTGCCTGGAGCGACGCGGGAGGCTCTAACTATGGCTACACCTTC.